Listed below are T cell receptor beta chains from one sample, sequenced in a study of beta chain features in type 1 diabetes. The table came from immunoSEQ multiplex PCR; TCRdb's copy has only in-frame clones and leaves some out. The sample consists of about 160,000 clones, 9% to 12% of them appearing once. Sequencing was done on a sample of central memory CD4+ T cells from blood. The receptor source for this set is a man aged 25 to 40 with type 1 diabetes. Each CDR3 is given with its conserved first and last residue. Each record gives: V gene, clone size, CDR3 length, D gene, J gene, CDR3 protein, CDR3 DNA. A D gene is named only where the DNA matches it firmly. Expanded clones are given a class, and other clones once, few, many or no size at all.

TRBV2	few	16	TRBD2	TRBJ2-1	CASSPMGLAALGEQFF	TGTGCCAGCAGCCCTATGGGACTAGCGGCCCTCGGTGAGCAGTTCTTC
TRBV6-1	NA	13	TRBD1	TRBJ1-2	CASSKDRNYGYTF	TGTGCCAGCAGTAAGGACAGGAACTATGGCTACACCTTC
TRBV18	few	16	TRBD2	TRBJ2-1	CASSPSGTSGSNEQFF	TGTGCCAGCTCACCCTCCGGGACTAGCGGGAGTAATGAGCAGTTCTTC
TRBV2	few	14	NA	TRBJ1-2	CASNPMKRGGGYTF	TGTGCCAGCAACCCCATGAAAAGGGGCGGAGGCTACACCTTC
TRBV28	few	15	TRBD2	TRBJ2-1	CASSLTSGMRREQFF	TGTGCCAGCAGCCTAACTAGCGGGATGAGGCGGGAGCAGTTCTTC
TRBV29-1	NA	14	TRBD1	TRBJ2-3	CSGRGGQGGDTQYF	TGCAGCGGGAGAGGTGGACAGGGAGGAGATACGCAGTATTTT
TRBV7-9	few	16	NA	TRBJ2-3	CASSLVRGAFTDTQYF	TGTGCCAGCAGCTTAGTTCGGGGGGCCTTCACAGATACGCAGTATTTT
TRBV7-6	few	15	TRBD2	TRBJ2-3	CASSLIAGGTDTQYF	TGTGCCAGCAGCTTAATCGCGGGGGGCACAGATACGCAGTATTTT
TRBV19	NA	17	NA	TRBJ1-5	CASSISGGGTSNQPQHF	TGTGCCAGTAGTATCTCCGGCGGGGGCACAAGCAATCAGCCCCAGCATTTT
TRBV28	few	11	NA	TRBJ1-5	CASRRFQPQHF	TGTGCCAGCAGGCGATTTCAGCCCCAGCATTTT
TRBV7-8	NA	16	TRBD2	TRBJ2-2	CASSLSTGTSSGELFF	TGTGCCAGCAGCTTATCAACCGGGACTAGTTCCGGGGAGCTGTTTTTT
TRBV4-3	NA	16	TRBD2	TRBJ2-1	CASSHTGTSGHNEQFF	TGCGCCAGCAGCCACACTGGGACTAGCGGACACAATGAGCAGTTCTTC
TRBV6-6	NA	14	TRBD1	TRBJ1-1	CASSSGQGASEAFF	TGTGCCAGCAGTTCGGGACAGGGGGCATCTGAAGCTTTCTTT
TRBV7-9	few	15	TRBD1	TRBJ1-4	CASSPRQGSHEKLFF	TGTGCCAGCAGCCCACGACAGGGATCGCATGAAAAACTGTTTTTT
TRBV28	few	17	TRBD2	TRBJ2-3	CASTPAGLASSTDTQYF	TGTGCCAGCACCCCAGCGGGACTAGCCTCTAGCACAGATACGCAGTATTTT
TRBV5-1	NA	14	NA	TRBJ2-5	CASSFGAYQETQYF	TGCGCCAGCAGCTTTGGGGCTTACCAAGAGACCCAGTACTTC
TRBV11-2	NA	16	NA	TRBJ2-5	CASSVGGARGQETQYF	TGTGCCAGCAGCGTGGGGGGGGCGCGTGGGCAAGAGACCCAGTACTTC
TRBV5-5	NA	13	TRBD2	TRBJ2-5	CASSWTRLETQYF	TGTGCCAGCAGCTGGACTAGGCTGGAGACCCAGTACTTC
TRBV5-4	many	16	NA	TRBJ2-5	CASSSDYVGLGETQYF	TGTGCCAGCAGCTCGGACTATGTGGGGCTCGGGGAGACCCAGTACTTC
TRBV30	NA	11	TRBD1	TRBJ1-1	CAWRTGFYAFF	TGTGCCTGGAGGACAGGGTTCTATGCTTTCTTT
TRBV29-1	NA	10	NA	TRBJ2-1	CSAARGEQFF	TGCAGCGCGGCTCGAGGGGAGCAGTTCTTC
TRBV7-2	many	15	TRBD1	TRBJ2-3	CASSPRTGSTDTQYF	TGTGCCAGCAGCCCGCGGACAGGGAGCACAGATACGCAGTATTTT
TRBV5-1	few	13	NA	TRBJ2-7	CASRQQGGAEQYF	TGCGCCAGCAGGCAACAGGGAGGGGCTGAGCAGTACTTC
TRBV7-2	NA	15	TRBD2	TRBJ2-3	CASSRSGLVSDTQYF	TGTGCCAGCAGCCGCTCGGGACTAGTATCGGATACGCAGTATTTT
TRBV4-1	NA	15	TRBD2	TRBJ2-1	CASSRLAGIPNEQFF	TGCGCCAGCAGCCGACTAGCGGGAATCCCGAATGAGCAGTTCTTC
TRBV25-1	NA	14	NA	TRBJ2-5	CASSESRLRETQYF	TGTGCCAGCAGTGAATCGCGTCTCCGGGAGACCCAGTACTTC
TRBV6-5	NA	14	NA	TRBJ2-3	CASSRGFSTDTQYF	TGTGCCAGCAGTCGGGGATTTAGCACAGATACGCAGTATTTT
TRBV2	few	14	TRBD1	TRBJ2-2	CASVGQVLTGELFF	TGTGCCAGCGTAGGACAGGTTCTCACCGGGGAGCTGTTTTTT
TRBV28	few	13	NA	TRBJ2-7	CASRTGLYYEQYF	TGTGCCAGCAGGACCGGACTGTACTACGAGCAGTACTTC
TRBV19	few	14	NA	TRBJ1-4	CASSTGQRNEKLFF	TGTGCCAGTAGTACCGGACAACGGAATGAAAAACTGTTTTTT
TRBV6-1	NA	15	NA	TRBJ2-7	CASSRQGGSDYEQYF	TGTGCCAGCAGTCGACAGGGAGGTAGTGACTACGAGCAGTACTTC
TRBV7-2	NA	15	NA	TRBJ2-6	CASSLSNAGANVLTF	TGTGCCAGCAGCTTAAGCAACGCTGGGGCCAACGTCCTGACTTTC
TRBV27	NA	16	TRBD1	TRBJ2-1	CASSLDRGPARDEQFF	TGTGCCAGCAGTTTGGACAGGGGTCCGGCAAGGGATGAGCAGTTCTTC
TRBV4-3	NA	15	TRBD1	TRBJ2-4	CASSQTTGFQNIQYF	TGCGCCAGCAGCCAGACGACAGGGTTCCAAAACATTCAGTACTTC
TRBV5-1	NA	14	NA	TRBJ2-2	CASTLDRSTGELFF	TGCGCCAGCACCCTCGACAGATCCACCGGGGAGCTGTTTTTT
TRBV5-1	NA	16	TRBD2	TRBJ2-1	CASSFGLASNYNEQFF	TGCGCCAGCAGCTTCGGACTAGCGAGTAATTACAATGAGCAGTTCTTC
TRBV7-2	NA	14	TRBD1	TRBJ2-7	CASSLGDRVYEQYF	TGTGCCAGCAGCTTGGGGGACAGGGTCTACGAGCAGTACTTC
TRBV11-2	NA	12	NA	TRBJ1-4	CASSPYNEKLFF	TGTGCCAGCAGCCCCTATAATGAAAAACTGTTTTTT
TRBV7-2	few	14	TRBD1	TRBJ2-7	CASSPQTGLYEQYF	TGTGCCAGCAGCCCGCAGACAGGGCTCTACGAGCAGTACTTC
TRBV9	NA	18	TRBD2	TRBJ2-2	CASSVGLAGATNTGELFF	TGTGCCAGCAGCGTCGGTCTAGCGGGCGCCACGAACACCGGGGAGCTGTTTTTT
TRBV28	few	15	TRBD1	TRBJ1-5	CASRIDRDRNQPQHF	TGTGCCAGCCGAATCGACAGGGATCGGAATCAGCCCCAGCATTTT
TRBV7-9	few	13	NA	TRBJ1-1	CASSLLSGYSAFF	TGTGCCAGCAGCTTACTTTCCGGGTATTCTGCTTTCTTT
TRBV11-2	NA	17	NA	TRBJ2-1	CASSLGRYGGTSNEQFF	TGTGCCAGCAGCTTGGGGAGATACGGCGGGACGAGCAATGAGCAGTTCTTC
TRBV7-9	few	16	TRBD2	TRBJ2-3	CASSLATGTNTDTQYF	TGTGCCAGCAGCTTAGCCACCGGGACTAACACAGATACGCAGTATTTT
TRBV18	few	14	NA	TRBJ2-7	CASSPEHRINEQYF	TGTGCCAGCTCACCAGAGCACAGGATCAACGAGCAGTACTTC
TRBV5-1	NA	16	TRBD2	TRBJ2-7	CASSLEVAGGPYEQYF	TGCGCCAGCAGCTTGGAAGTAGCGGGAGGGCCGTACGAGCAGTACTTC
TRBV15	few	14	NA	TRBJ2-5	CATSRVGGEETQYF	TGTGCCACCAGCAGAGTAGGGGGGGAAGAGACCCAGTACTTC
TRBV27	few	16	NA	TRBJ1-4	CASSSRGGATNEKLFF	TGTGCCAGCAGTTCTCGGGGGGGTGCAACTAATGAAAAACTGTTTTTT
TRBV19	few	16	TRBD2	TRBJ2-3	CAAATLGAGVTDTQYF	TGTGCCGCCGCGACATTGGGAGCGGGAGTAACAGATACGCAGTATTTT
TRBV4-3	NA	12	NA	TRBJ1-4	CASSQEGEKLFF	TGCGCCAGCAGCCAGGAGGGTGAAAAACTGTTTTTT
TRBV7-2	few	13	TRBD2	TRBJ2-7	CASSPSGSYEQYF	TGTGCCAGCAGCCCTAGCGGCTCCTACGAGCAGTACTTC